Sequencing of this T cell receptor (beta chain) was carried out in a study of T cell changes during pregnancy in multiple sclerosis. V lost 2 bases and J lost 5, with 15 bases in between. Germline CDR1 and CDR2: WNHNN and SYGVQD (reference sequence). The CDR3 extends over 16 amino acids. Clones were sequenced by immunoSEQ multiplex PCR, and TCRdb holds only the in-frame ones, with some missing. The table includes about 49,000 clones, roughly 90% detected once. The receptor's source is a female donor in good health, enrolled as a control in a pregnancy study. Source: peripheral blood, taken after pregnancy. The chain joins TRBV10-1 to TRBJ2-2; possibly TRBD2 for D (6 bases). Here the CDR3 DNA reads TGCGCCAGCAGTGAGATCTATGGGGCGGGAACCGGGGAGCTGTTTTTT. It encodes CASSEIYGAGTGELFF.